This T cell receptor beta chain is from a study of read filtering for tumor transcriptome and immune sequencing. At the time of active disease, bone marrow was collected from every patient. Trimming stripped 1 base from V and 1 base from J, with 9 bases between. The germline V gene has CDR1 SEHNR and CDR2 FQNEAQ (reference sequence). The CDR3 is 15 amino acids. Molecular barcoded adaptors covering alpha/delta and beta/gamma chains were used on around 370 ng RNA. TCRdb reprocessed the reads via MiXCR and lists one record per CDR3 protein. Among approximately 40,000 distinct CDR3 sequences listed, roughly 15% were seen once.

Sequenced material: a population of CD138-negative cells sorted from bone marrow. J is TRBJ2-3 and V is TRBV7-9, with unresolved D. This TCR came from a donor aged 40 or over with multiple myeloma. CDR3 protein: CASSLVASGTDTQYF. DNA for the CDR3: TGTGCCAGCAGCTTAGTGGCGAGCGGCACAGATACGCAGTATTTT.